A selection of T cell receptor beta chains follows, all from one sample in a study of T cell changes during pregnancy in multiple sclerosis. TCRdb's table, derived via immunoSEQ multiplex PCR, lists solely in-frame clones and lacks some. The repertoire holds around 92,000 clones, with 94% as singletons. This specimen was peripheral blood, taken in the third trimester of pregnancy. The receptor set was obtained from a female donor with multiple sclerosis, enrolled in a pregnancy study. CDR3s include the opening cysteine and the closing phenylalanine or tryptophan. The order of the fields is J gene, V gene, D gene, clone size, CDR3 DNA, CDR3 protein. D genes are given only for firm matches. Size is stated for part of the rows, as once, few or many counts, or as a class when the clone is expanded.

j_call: TRBJ1-1
v_call: TRBV2
d_call: TRBD1
clone_size: -
cdr3_nt: TGTGCCAGCGGTACAGGGGGCGAGACTGAAGCTTTCTTT
cdr3_aa: CASGTGGETEAFF

j_call: TRBJ1-1
v_call: TRBV28
d_call: -
clone_size: -
cdr3_nt: TGTGCCAGCAGCCTAGGGGGTATCCGGAACACTGAAGCTTTCTTT
cdr3_aa: CASSLGGIRNTEAFF

j_call: TRBJ1-5
v_call: TRBV5-8
d_call: -
clone_size: -
cdr3_nt: TGTGCCAGCAGCTTGGATACAGGTTGGGGCAATCAGCCCCAGCATTTT
cdr3_aa: CASSLDTGWGNQPQHF

j_call: TRBJ1-1
v_call: TRBV28
d_call: -
clone_size: -
cdr3_nt: TGTGCCAGCAGTCTTATAAGGGGGGGGAAAGCTTTCTTT
cdr3_aa: CASSLIRGGKAFF

j_call: TRBJ1-1
v_call: TRBV6-5
d_call: -
clone_size: -
cdr3_nt: TGTGCCAGCAGTTGGGGGCGGTACACTGAAGCTTTCTTT
cdr3_aa: CASSWGRYTEAFF

j_call: TRBJ2-3
v_call: TRBV4-3
d_call: TRBD2
clone_size: -
cdr3_nt: TGCGCCAGCAGCCGAACCCCGGGCGGGACTAGCGGGAGTAAAGATACGCAGTATTTT
cdr3_aa: CASSRTPGGTSGSKDTQYF

j_call: TRBJ1-2
v_call: TRBV27
d_call: -
clone_size: -
cdr3_nt: TGTGCCACAGGAATTAACTATGGCTACACCTTC
cdr3_aa: CATGINYGYTF

j_call: TRBJ2-1
v_call: TRBV28
d_call: -
clone_size: -
cdr3_nt: TGTGCCAGCAGTTTACCAGGGGTCCCATACAATGAGCAGTTCTTC
cdr3_aa: CASSLPGVPYNEQFF

j_call: TRBJ1-3
v_call: TRBV28
d_call: -
clone_size: -
cdr3_nt: TGTGCCAGCAGTGGGTGGACAGCCAACTCTGGAAACACCATATATTTT
cdr3_aa: CASSGWTANSGNTIYF

j_call: TRBJ1-1
v_call: TRBV30
d_call: -
clone_size: -
cdr3_nt: TGTGCCTGGACAGGAAATTTGAACACTGAAGCTTTCTTT
cdr3_aa: CAWTGNLNTEAFF

j_call: TRBJ1-5
v_call: TRBV7-8
d_call: TRBD1
clone_size: once
cdr3_nt: TGTGCCAGCAGCCAAGACAGGGGTCCCAATCAGCCCCAGCATTTT
cdr3_aa: CASSQDRGPNQPQHF